Listed below are T cell receptor beta chains from one sample, sequenced in a study of identical twins. One entry per CDR3 protein results from TCRdb running MiXCR on the 5' RACE reads. Altogether hundreds of thousands of distinct CDR3 sequences are present, about 8.3% being singletons, with the ten largest covering more than 2%. These same records also appear under a second study, on yellow fever vaccine responses in identical twins.

The sample was memory (CD45RO+) T cells sorted from blood. These receptors were taken from a young woman in good health. Both conserved end residues are part of each CDR3. A D gene is named only where the DNA matches it firmly. Rows may omit the clone size; those that give it use once, few, many or a size class.

cdr3_nt cdr3_aa j_call clone_size d_call v_call
TGTGCCAGCGGTCGGGGCAGGGGTGCGTCTCAAAGCAATCAGCCCCAGCATTTT CASGRGRGASQSNQPQHF TRBJ1-5 many NA TRBV2
TGTGCCAGCAGCTTAGGCGACCAGGGTTATGCGCAGTTCTTC CASSLGDQGYAQFF TRBJ2-1 NA NA TRBV7-6
TGTGCCAGTGACCCTCAAGGAAATGAGCAGTTCTTC CASDPQGNEQFF TRBJ2-1 NA NA TRBV2
TGTGCCAGCAGCCCAAACGGGGAGAAGACCCAGTACTTC CASSPNGEKTQYF TRBJ2-5 NA NA TRBV27
TGTGCCAGCAGTGGCTGGGGGACTAGTACTTGCAATGAGCAGTTCTTC CASSGWGTSTCNEQFF TRBJ2-1 NA TRBD2 TRBV2
TGCAGTGCCTTGGGCGGGAGGGTTTCAGATACGCAGTATTTT CSALGGRVSDTQYF TRBJ2-3 many TRBD2 TRBV20-1
TGTGCCAGCAGTTTAGATAGCGGGGGTATACAAGAGACCCAGTACTTC CASSLDSGGIQETQYF TRBJ2-5 many TRBD2 TRBV27
TGTGCCAGCAGTAGGGACCCGAACACTGAAGCTTTCTTT CASSRDPNTEAFF TRBJ1-1 many NA TRBV28
TGCGCCAGCAGCTTGGAACAGATGAACACTGAAGCTTTCTTT CASSLEQMNTEAFF TRBJ1-1 many NA TRBV5-1
TGTGCCATCAAAAACACAGGGACTAGCACAGATACGCAGTATTTT CAIKNTGTSTDTQYF TRBJ2-3 NA NA TRBV10-3
TGCAGTGCTCCGGACAGGGCCAACACTGAAGCTTTCTTT CSAPDRANTEAFF TRBJ1-1 many TRBD1 TRBV20-1
TGCAGTGCTAACAGAGAAGGGGTTACTAACTATGGCTACACCTTC CSANREGVTNYGYTF TRBJ1-2 many NA TRBV20-1
TGCGCCAGCCGAAGACAGGAGAACTATGGCTACACCTTC CASRRQENYGYTF TRBJ1-2 few NA TRBV5-1
TGTGCCAGCAGTGGCAGGGCGGGGGGCAATCAGCCCCAGCATTTT CASSGRAGGNQPQHF TRBJ1-5 once NA TRBV6-1
TGCGCCAGCAGCCGGGAGGGACAGGGGGTGAACACTGAAGCTTTCTTT CASSREGQGVNTEAFF TRBJ1-1 many TRBD1 TRBV4-1
TGCGCCAGCAGCCCCGGTTGGGACAGGGGACAAGAGACCCAGTACTTC CASSPGWDRGQETQYF TRBJ2-5 NA TRBD1 TRBV5-1
TGTGCCAGTAGTGCCGGGACAGGGCCATTCCAGCCCCAGCATTTT CASSAGTGPFQPQHF TRBJ1-5 few TRBD1 TRBV19
TGTGCCAGCAGCCTATCTCGCGCGGGTCGGGGGGGCGTAGATACGCAGTATTTT CASSLSRAGRGGVDTQYF TRBJ2-3 few TRBD2 TRBV3-1
TGTGCCAGCACGAGGGGGTCTAGCGGGGGCAATGAGCAGTTCTTC CASTRGSSGGNEQFF TRBJ2-1 NA TRBD2 TRBV7-2
TGCGCCAGCAGCTGGACATCGAGCTCCTACGAGCAGTACTTC CASSWTSSSYEQYF TRBJ2-7 many NA TRBV5-1
TGCAGTGCTCGTAGCGGGGGGGCGAAGACCGGGGAGCTGTTTTTT CSARSGGAKTGELFF TRBJ2-2 NA TRBD2 TRBV20-1
TGTGCCAGCAGAGGAGGGTCTACCGGGGAGCTGTTTTTT CASRGGSTGELFF TRBJ2-2 many NA TRBV2
TGTGCCAGCAGTTTAATGACGTACGGGGAGCTGTTTTTT CASSLMTYGELFF TRBJ2-2 many NA TRBV12-3/TRBV12-4
TGCAGCGTTCTACTCGGGCAGGGGGGGTACGAGCAGTACTTC CSVLLGQGGYEQYF TRBJ2-7 few NA TRBV29-1
TGCGCCAGCAGCCAAGTTGGGGGGGTACATGAAAAACTGTTTTTT CASSQVGGVHEKLFF TRBJ1-4 many NA TRBV4-1
TGCAGCGGATTATGGACAGGGGGTAATGAAAAACTGTTTTTT CSGLWTGGNEKLFF TRBJ1-4 few TRBD1 TRBV29-1
TGTGCCAGCAGCCCAGAGGGACAGGGAAGGAACACTGAAGCTTTCTTT CASSPEGQGRNTEAFF TRBJ1-1 few TRBD1 TRBV6-1
TGCGCCAGCAGTGGAAGACAGGGATGGGAGACGAACACTGAAGCTTTCTTT CASSGRQGWETNTEAFF TRBJ1-1 few TRBD1 TRBV10-2
TGTGCCAGCAGTTTTCATACGGGGGCCGCTGAAGCTTTCTTT CASSFHTGAAEAFF TRBJ1-1 NA NA TRBV12-3/TRBV12-4
TGCGCCAGCAGTGAGTCGGGGGCCCGACGCTCCTACAATGAGCAGTTCTTC CASSESGARRSYNEQFF TRBJ2-1 NA NA TRBV10-2
TGTGCCAGTAGTATCGAGCGTTCGGCGACTGAAGCTTTCTTT CASSIERSATEAFF TRBJ1-1 NA NA TRBV19
TGCGCCAGCAGTCTCTCCCCGGGGAGCTACGAGCAGTACTTC CASSLSPGSYEQYF TRBJ2-7 few NA TRBV10-2
TGTGCCAGCAGGCTCGGGGGGCGGCTCGAAGAGACCCAGTACTTC CASRLGGRLEETQYF TRBJ2-5 few NA TRBV12-3/TRBV12-4
TGTGCCAGCTCACCCCCCCTGGGACAGGGAAGCTCTGGGGCCAACGTCCTGACTTTC CASSPPLGQGSSGANVLTF TRBJ2-6 few TRBD1 TRBV18
TGTGCCAGCTCACTCACCGGGACAGAGTACAATGAGCAGTTCTTC CASSLTGTEYNEQFF TRBJ2-1 few TRBD1 TRBV18
TGCAGCGTCACCCCTGGGGCAGATACGCAGTATTTT CSVTPGADTQYF TRBJ2-3 many NA TRBV29-1
TGTGCCAGCAGTCCCCGGGCCAACTCCTACGAGCAGTACTTC CASSPRANSYEQYF TRBJ2-7 few NA TRBV6-1
TGTGCCAGCAGCTTCCACCGGACTAGCCTTCTATACAATGAGCAGTTCTTC CASSFHRTSLLYNEQFF TRBJ2-1 few TRBD2 TRBV11-2
TGTGCCAGCAGCGAGGGGCCCCAGGGGAGCACTGAAGCTTTCTTT CASSEGPQGSTEAFF TRBJ1-1 few NA TRBV9
TGTGCCAGCAGCCCGCTAGCGGGAGGGCCTGAAGGGGCCAACGTCCTGACTTTC CASSPLAGGPEGANVLTF TRBJ2-6 once TRBD2 TRBV4-2
TGTGCCAGCAAGACCAACACTGAAGCTTTCTTT CASKTNTEAFF TRBJ1-1 many NA TRBV27
TGTGCCAGCAGTGCGGCCCAGGGCAATCAGCCCCAGCATTTT CASSAAQGNQPQHF TRBJ1-5 NA NA TRBV6-1
TGTGCCAGCAGCTTAGTTAGCAGGGATGGTTATGGCTACACCTTC CASSLVSRDGYGYTF TRBJ1-2 many NA TRBV11-2
TGTGCCACCAGCACCCAGGGGGCGGCTAATGAAAAACTGTTTTTT CATSTQGAANEKLFF TRBJ1-4 many TRBD1 TRBV15
TGTGCCAGCAAGGCCTTGGGACAGGGTGGAGATACGCAGTATTTT CASKALGQGGDTQYF TRBJ2-3 NA TRBD1 TRBV11-3
TGTGCCAGCAGTTTGTACGCAGAGAACTATGGCTACACCTTC CASSLYAENYGYTF TRBJ1-2 NA NA TRBV12-3/TRBV12-4
TGCGCCAGCAGCCAAGTCAGAACCCGGGCAGGTATTAACTATGGCTACACCTTC CASSQVRTRAGINYGYTF TRBJ1-2 many NA TRBV4-1
TGTGCCAGCAGCTTGGACGGGCCTCCGGGGAACACCATATATTTT CASSLDGPPGNTIYF TRBJ1-3 few NA TRBV7-8
TGCGCCAGCAGCCCGGACTTCCCTACAGATACGCAGTATTTT CASSPDFPTDTQYF TRBJ2-3 many NA TRBV5-1
TGTGCCACCAGCGCAGAGACAGATACGCAGTATTTT CATSAETDTQYF TRBJ2-3 few NA TRBV15
TGTGCCAGCAGCCTATGGCTCCTTCAGGGCTACACCTTC CASSLWLLQGYTF TRBJ1-2 NA NA TRBV7-6
TGTGCCAGCAGCCCTAGGATTAACTACGAGCAGTACTTC CASSPRINYEQYF TRBJ2-7 NA NA TRBV28
TGTGCCAGCAGTGACGGACTAGCGGCCCCCTCCTACGAGCAGTACTTC CASSDGLAAPSYEQYF TRBJ2-7 few TRBD2 TRBV6-1
TGCGCCAGCAGCCAACAAGCGGGAGTCTCAGATACGCAGTATTTT CASSQQAGVSDTQYF TRBJ2-3 NA TRBD2 TRBV4-1